Below, 7 T cell receptor beta chains from the same sample are listed, as sequenced in a study of shared clonotypes between healthy human individuals. TCRdb keeps only in-frame clones here, not all; method: immunoSEQ multiplex PCR. The profile shows about 470,000 clones, 70% to 80% of them singletons. The source material was PBMCs. The receptors here all came from a woman in her forties in good health. Some clones in this sample may be carry-over from other donors' samples.

The rearrangement joins TRBV4-1 to TRBJ2-7; 11 bases agree with TRBD2. J was trimmed by 0 bases and V by 1 base; bases with no gene match: 2. This CDR3 is 16 amino acids long. The germline V gene encodes CDR1 MGHRA and CDR2 YSYEKL. CDR3 DNA: TGCGCCAGCAGCCAAGGTACTAGCGGGAGCTCCTACGAGCAGTACTTC. This translates into CASSQGTSGSSYEQYF.

J is TRBJ2-1 and V is TRBV5-1; the D gene is possibly TRBD2 (6 bases). This CDR3 contains 15 residues. In germline, CDR1 is SGHRS, CDR2 YFSETQ. Between the trimmed V and J ends, which lost 0 bases and 8 bases, there was a span of 15 bases. DNA for the CDR3: TGCGCCAGCAGCTTGGGGGACTCCCGGGCCCATGAGCAGTTCTTC. Its translation is CASSLGDSRAHEQFF.

V usage is TRBV2 and J usage is TRBJ1-1; a possible D gene is TRBD1 (5 bases). Trimming stripped 3 bases from V and 0 bases from J, with 14 bases between. CDR3 length equals 16 residues. CDR1 and CDR2 from the germline V gene are SNHLY and FYNNEI. CDR3 sequence: CASSENPPGLNTEAFF. CDR3 in DNA: TGTGCCAGCAGTGAGAACCCACCAGGGCTGAACACTGAAGCTTTCTTT.

The chain links TRBV7-2 to TRBJ1-6; TRBD1 agrees at 9 bases. Germline V lookup: CDR1 SGHTA, CDR2 FQGNSA. With V trimmed by 4 bases and J by 8 bases, 12 bases remained unmatched. This CDR3 region has 17 residues. The CDR3: CASSSPRDRVVDSPLHF. CDR3 nucleotides: TGTGCCAGCAGCTCTCCCCGGGACAGGGTGGTGGATTCACCCCTCCACTTT.

This clone was seen a single time. V gene TRBV19 combines with J gene TRBJ1-2, with 8 bases that match TRBD1. The CDR3 length is 16 residues. J was trimmed by 5 bases and V by 3 bases; bases with no gene match: 11. Per the germline V gene, CDR1 is LNHDA and CDR2 is SQIVND (reference sequence). The CDR3 region is CASSIRGQDPRYGYTF. The CDR3 DNA reads as TGTGCCAGTAGTATTCGGGGACAGGACCCACGTTATGGCTACACCTTC.

The J gene is TRBJ2-1, the V gene TRBV7-2; perhaps TRBD2 as D (6 bases). Germline V gene data show CDR1 as SGHTA and CDR2 as FQGNSA. The CDR3 length is 15 residues. V was clipped by 1 base and J by 6 bases, with 13 bases between them. Here the CDR3 reads CASSLGTGVGNEQFF. CDR3 bases: TGTGCCAGCAGCTTAGGTACGGGAGTCGGCAATGAGCAGTTCTTC.

In nucleotides, the CDR3 is TGTGCCAGCAGGCGGGACCTAACGGATTACGAGCAGTACTTC. It is translated as CASRRDLTDYEQYF. The chain links TRBV2 to TRBJ2-7, with a weak D call TRBD2 (6 bases). This CDR3 is built from 14 residues. Germline loops: CDR1 SNHLY, CDR2 FYNNEI. Trimming took 6 bases from V and 4 from J, leaving 16 bases between them.